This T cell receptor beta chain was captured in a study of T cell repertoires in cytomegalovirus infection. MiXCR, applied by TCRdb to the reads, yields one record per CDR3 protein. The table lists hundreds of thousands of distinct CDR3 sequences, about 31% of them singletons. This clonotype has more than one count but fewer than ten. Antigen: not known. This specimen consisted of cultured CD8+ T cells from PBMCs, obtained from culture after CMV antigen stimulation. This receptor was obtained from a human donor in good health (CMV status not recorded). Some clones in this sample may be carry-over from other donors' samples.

CDR3 protein: CASSEAGEEDGYTF. CDR3 sequence (DNA): TGTGCCAGCAGTGAGGCAGGGGAGGAAGATGGCTACACCTTC. The V gene is TRBV6-2 or TRBV6-3, the J gene TRBJ1-2; tentative D call: TRBD1 (6 bases). Trimming pared 5 bases from V and 6 bases from J, leaving 16 bases between. This CDR3 comprises 14 residues. Germline values: CDR1 MNHEY, CDR2 SVGEGT.